Shown below are 26 T cell receptor beta chains from a single sample sequenced in a study of cytomegalovirus exposure and HLA in healthy donors. PCR involved 60 Vbeta and 13 Jbeta primers. TCRdb keeps only in-frame clones here, not all; method: immunoSEQ multiplex PCR. Of roughly 130,000 clones listed, over 70% are singletons. Material: PBMCs. These receptors were collected from a man aged 18-30 years in good health and CMV-seronegative.

The gene calls are TRBV27 and TRBJ1-1, with D possibly being TRBD1 (6 bases). V was cut by 6 bases and J by 3 bases, with 14 bases left in between. The CDR3 is 14 amino acids. CDR1 is MNHEY, CDR2 SMNVEV, per germline (reference sequence). The CDR3 sequence is CASRYRELDTEAFF. The DNA for the CDR3 is TGTGCCAGCAGATACAGGGAGTTGGACACTGAAGCTTTCTTT.

This clone showed up just a few times. The CDR3 nucleotides are TGTGCCAGCAGTGGCCTACAGGGATGGGACCAGCCCCAGCATTTT. Its protein is CASSGLQGWDQPQHF. The genes are TRBV6-1 and TRBJ1-5, with D perhaps TRBD1 (6 bases). Trimming removed 4 bases from V and 7 bases from J, with 17 bases in between. The germline gives CDR1 MNHNS, CDR2 SASEGT. This CDR3 comprises 15 residues.

The chain uses TRBV7-9 and TRBJ1-2, with no clear D. The germline V gene has CDR1 SEHNR and CDR2 FQNEAQ (reference sequence). V lost 5 bases and J lost 4, with 17 bases in between. The CDR3 covers 15 residues. CDR3 amino acids: CASSPKPALAYGYTF. CDR3 sequence (DNA): TGTGCCAGCAGCCCTAAGCCCGCATTAGCCTATGGCTACACCTTC.

The chain has TRBV30 and TRBJ1-2; TRBD1 aligns across 8 bases. CDR1 and CDR2 from the germline V gene are GTSNPN and SVGIG (reference sequence). V was clipped by 3 bases and J by 4 bases; unmatched bases: 7. This CDR3 has 14 amino acids. CDR3 DNA: TGTGCCTGGAGCGCTACAGGGGGACCCTATGGCTACACCTTC. This codes for CAWSATGGPYGYTF.

Details on this clone: Other DNA sequences in this sample translate to the same CDR3. The genes are TRBV29-1 and TRBJ2-2; D is ambiguous. The V end was cut by 3 bases, the J end by 1 base, with 6 bases between. Germline V lookup: CDR1 SQVTM, CDR2 ANQGSEA. The CDR3 runs 13 residues. The CDR3 is CSVDSGNTGELFF. Written as DNA, the CDR3 is TGCAGCGTTGATTCAGGGAACACCGGGGAGCTGTTTTTT.

This chain joins TRBV7-9 and TRBJ2-3, with 7 bases aligning to TRBD1. Germline-derived CDR1 and CDR2 are SEHNR and FQNEAQ (reference sequence). This CDR3 has 14 amino acids. J was trimmed by 2 bases and V by 5 bases; bases with no gene match: 4. CDR3 sequence reads: CASSPDRSTDTQYF. Here the CDR3 DNA reads TGTGCCAGCAGCCCGGACAGGTCCACAGATACGCAGTATTTT.

This chain connects TRBV5-1 to TRBJ2-2, with 9 bases fitting TRBD1. The germline gives CDR1 SGHRS, CDR2 YFSETQ. Germline trimming cut 3 bases from V and 5 bases from J; bases unmatched to any gene: 8. This CDR3 contains 16 residues. CDR3 in DNA: TGCGCCAGCAGCTCCCTGACAGGGGGTCGGACCGGGGAGCTGTTTTTT. Protein: CASSSLTGGRTGELFF.

The chain has TRBV7-9 and TRBJ2-1, with D tentatively TRBD1 (5 bases). Germline V CDR1 and CDR2: SEHNR, FQNEAQ (reference sequence). V was cut by 1 base and J by 4 bases, with 11 bases left in between. This CDR3 has 15 residues. Here the CDR3 reads CASSLDRTLYNEQFF. DNA for the CDR3: TGTGCCAGCAGCTTAGACCGGACATTATACAATGAGCAGTTCTTC.

This chain connects TRBV7-2 to TRBJ2-1; 8 bases align to TRBD2. The CDR3 consists of 15 residues. The V and J ends lost 4 bases and 12 bases, in that order; junction bases with no gene match: 14. Germline assignment: CDR1 SGHTA and CDR2 FQGNSA. The CDR3, as DNA: TGTGCCAGCAGCTCCACATGGCCGGGGGGGTGGGGGCAGTTCTTC. Protein sequence: CASSSTWPGGWGQFF.

The chain joins TRBV7-2 to TRBJ2-7; TRBD1 agrees at 9 bases. Per germline, CDR1 SGHTA and CDR2 FQGNSA. The CDR3 has 15 residues. J gave up 6 bases and V 0 bases, and 6 bases lay outside the gene matches. In DNA, the CDR3 is TGTGCCAGCAGCTTAGCCCCGGGACAGGGTCGCGAGCAGTACTTC. Protein: CASSLAPGQGREQYF.

The CDR3 DNA follows: TGTGCCAGCAGTTACTCGAGGACAGGGTGGAACTATGGCTACACCTTC. Its translation: CASSYSRTGWNYGYTF. This chain links TRBV6-5 with TRBJ1-2; TRBD1 agrees at 8 bases. Trimming cost V 0 bases and J 2 bases; bases outside gene matches: 5. This CDR3 contains 16 residues. Germline V gene sequence: CDR1 MNHEY, CDR2 SVGAGI.

The CDR3, as DNA: TGTGCCAGCAGCTTGGTTGGCGGGGGCACAGATACGCAGTATTTT. Its translation: CASSLVGGGTDTQYF. The chain couples TRBV5-6 to TRBJ2-3, with D tentatively TRBD2 (6 bases). CDR3 length: 15 amino acids. Germline lookup yields CDR1 SGHDT and CDR2 YYEEEE. Trimming shortened V by 0 bases and J by 1 base, and 9 bases separated the two germline ends.

This rearrangement joins TRBV4-2 to TRBJ2-2; 7 bases match TRBD1. V lost 0 bases and J lost 8; bases outside the gene matches: 9. Looked up from germline, CDR1 is LGHNA and CDR2 is YNFKEQ. CDR3 length: 16 amino acids. CDR3 residues: CASSQDLAGGAGELFF. DNA of the CDR3: TGTGCCAGCAGCCAAGATCTAGCAGGGGGAGCAGGGGAGCTGTTTTTT.

The chain has TRBV19 and TRBJ1-5; D might be TRBD1 (6 bases). The germline V and J ends were trimmed by 3 bases and 5 bases, with 8 bases remaining between them. The CDR3 has 13 amino acids. Germline CDR1 is LNHDA and CDR2 is SQIVND (reference sequence). DNA of the CDR3: TGTGCCAGTAGTATGGACAGATATCAGCCCCAGCATTTT. It codes for CASSMDRYQPQHF.

The genes are TRBV7-2 and TRBJ2-7; D gene unclear. CDR3 length: 15 residues. V shed 1 base and J shed 4 bases, with 14 bases lying between them. Looked up from germline, CDR1 is SGHTA and CDR2 is FQGNSA. This CDR3 reads CASSLGGTAIYEQYF. The DNA of the CDR3 is TGTGCCAGCAGCTTAGGAGGCACCGCAATATACGAGCAGTACTTC.

The V and J genes are TRBV2 and TRBJ2-7; 9 bases match TRBD1. The CDR3 spans 13 residues. CDR1 and CDR2 from the germline V gene are SNHLY and FYNNEI. V lost 8 bases and J lost 4; bases outside the gene matches: 6. This chain's CDR3 is CASREGQGYEQYF. DNA for the CDR3: TGTGCCAGCCGCGAGGGACAGGGTTACGAGCAGTACTTC.

The chain has TRBV12-5 and TRBJ1-1; the match to TRBD1 covers 7 bases. The CDR3 spans 17 residues. The V segment lost 0 bases and the J segment 3 bases; nucleotides outside the gene matches: 10. Germline V CDR1 and CDR2: LGHNT, FRNRAP. The CDR3 loop is CASGLVQGRWNDTEAFF. CDR3 DNA sequence: TGTGCTAGTGGTTTGGTACAGGGGAGATGGAATGACACTGAAGCTTTCTTT.

The V call is TRBV19, the J call TRBJ2-7; D might be TRBD1 (5 bases). The germline gives CDR1 LNHDA, CDR2 SQIVND (reference sequence). The CDR3 is made up of 12 amino acids. Trimming cost V 1 base and J 6 bases, with 7 bases left between them. DNA for the CDR3: TGTGCCAGTAGTATAGGCGACAGCGAGCAGTACTTC. Residues: CASSIGDSEQYF.

This rearrangement joins TRBV6-5 to TRBJ1-4, with D uncertain. In germline, CDR1 is MNHEY, CDR2 SVGAGI. The CDR3 is made up of 14 amino acids. Trimming removed 6 bases from V and 8 bases from J, with 16 bases in between. The CDR3 DNA follows: TGTGCCAGCAGCTTAACGCCCCTGCGGGAAAAACTGTTTTTT. It translates to CASSLTPLREKLFF.

This chain joins TRBV11-2 and TRBJ2-1, with D tentatively TRBD1 (6 bases). The ends were cut back, 1 base at V and 4 bases at J, with 14 bases in the middle. In germline, CDR1 is SGHAT, CDR2 FQNNGV. The CDR3 extends over 16 amino acids. This CDR3 is CASSLGVLGGYNEQFF. The CDR3 DNA follows: TGTGCCAGCAGCTTAGGGGTATTAGGGGGATACAATGAGCAGTTCTTC.

The chain combines TRBV9 with TRBJ1-1, with D perhaps matching TRBD1 (5 bases). CDR1 is SGDLS and CDR2 is YYNGEE in the germline V gene. This CDR3 spans 14 amino acids. V was cut by 0 bases and J by 5 bases, with 11 bases left in between. This chain's CDR3 is CASSVALGGTEAFF. CDR3 in DNA: TGTGCCAGCAGCGTAGCTCTGGGGGGGACTGAAGCTTTCTTT.

This rearrangement joins TRBV19 to TRBJ2-7; 7 bases align to TRBD2. The CDR3 covers 15 residues. CDR1 is LNHDA, CDR2 SQIVND, per germline (reference sequence). After removal of 1 base from V and 3 bases from J, the junction contained 6 bases not matched to a gene. The CDR3 sequence is CASSIGTSDYYEQYF. CDR3 sequence (DNA): TGTGCCAGTAGTATAGGGACTAGTGACTACTACGAGCAGTACTTC.

Concerning this clone: This specimen includes other DNA sequences encoding the same CDR3. The chain combines TRBV4-2 with TRBJ1-2; TRBD1 matches at 11 bases. Germline V gene data show CDR1 as LGHNA and CDR2 as YNFKEQ. Unmatched junction bases numbered 16, after V lost 3 bases and J lost 13 bases. This CDR3 is 16 amino acids long. CDR3 in DNA: TGTGCCAGCAGCCAGGGATCCGGACAGGGGGCAGGCGATTGCACCTTC. Its translation is CASSQGSGQGAGDCTF.

The chain combines TRBV28 with TRBJ1-4; TRBD1 matches 11 bases. V was clipped by 2 bases and J by 3 bases; unmatched bases: 5. The CDR3 totals 17 residues. CDR1 MDHEN and CDR2 SYDVKM come from the germline V gene. The CDR3 DNA follows: TGTGCCAGCAGTTTAAGTGGACAGGGGGCGGCTAATGAAAAACTGTTTTTT. Translation gives CASSLSGQGAANEKLFF.

This clone was recorded only once. This chain uses TRBV10-3 with TRBJ2-3; D is possibly TRBD2 (5 bases). This CDR3 is 15 amino acids long. The germline V gene encodes CDR1 ENHRY and CDR2 SYGVKD. The V and J ends lost 5 bases and 1 base respectively, with 13 bases between them. CDR3 loop: CAISWAKGGTDTQYF. The CDR3 bases are TGTGCCATCAGTTGGGCCAAGGGAGGCACAGATACGCAGTATTTT.

The genes are TRBV6-5 and TRBJ1-2, with a possible D match to TRBD1 (5 bases). This CDR3 is built from 13 residues. The V gene's germline CDR1 is MNHEY and CDR2 SVGAGI. Trimming cost V 6 bases and J 0 bases, with 8 bases left between them. The CDR3 loop reads CASRGRANYGYTF. CDR3 nucleotides: TGTGCCAGCAGAGGCAGGGCTAACTATGGCTACACCTTC.